This T cell receptor (beta chain) was sequenced during a study of cytomegalovirus exposure and HLA in healthy donors. Study-wide findings and caveats: Researchers counted roughly 150 TCR beta chains as cytomegalovirus-associated.

Data came from immunoSEQ multiplex PCR; TCRdb stores just in-frame clones and leaves some out. The data show some 250,000 clones, 80% to 95% seen once. The CDR3 is made up of 17 amino acids. J was trimmed by 5 bases and V by 0 bases; bases with no gene match: 10. Germline V gene lookup returns CDR1 SGHVS and CDR2 FQNEAQ. To note about this clone: Its antigen remains unidentified.

The chain is built from TRBV7-8 and TRBJ2-1; TRBD2 matches at 7 bases. The source of this sequence is a woman aged 25 to 45 in good health and CMV-seronegative. Sequenced sample: PBMCs. DNA for the CDR3: TGTGCCAGCAGCTTAGCCCGAGGACTAGATCCCCACAATGAGCAGTTCTTC. Residues: CASSLARGLDPHNEQFF.